At least ten counts were recorded for the clone carrying this T cell receptor beta chain. As yet, its antigen is unknown. TCRdb independently ran MiXCR on the reads; one entry per CDR3 protein. The sample lists roughly 920,000 distinct CDR3 sequences; roughly a third were seen once. This sample is part of a study of T cell repertoires in cytomegalovirus infection. The germline V and J ends were trimmed by 2 bases and 5 bases, with 15 bases remaining between them. CDR3 length: 15 residues. Looked up from germline, CDR1 is SEHNR and CDR2 is FQNEAQ (reference sequence). The TCR comes from a human donor in good health (CMV status not recorded). Some clones in this sample may be carry-over from other donors' samples. This sample comprised cultured CD8+ T cells from PBMCs, obtained from culture after CMV antigen stimulation. V gene TRBV7-9 combines with J gene TRBJ2-5; D remains ambiguous. The CDR3 loop reads CASSLLGPNEETQYF. In DNA, the CDR3 is TGTGCCAGCAGCTTACTGGGCCCCAACGAGGAGACCCAGTACTTC.